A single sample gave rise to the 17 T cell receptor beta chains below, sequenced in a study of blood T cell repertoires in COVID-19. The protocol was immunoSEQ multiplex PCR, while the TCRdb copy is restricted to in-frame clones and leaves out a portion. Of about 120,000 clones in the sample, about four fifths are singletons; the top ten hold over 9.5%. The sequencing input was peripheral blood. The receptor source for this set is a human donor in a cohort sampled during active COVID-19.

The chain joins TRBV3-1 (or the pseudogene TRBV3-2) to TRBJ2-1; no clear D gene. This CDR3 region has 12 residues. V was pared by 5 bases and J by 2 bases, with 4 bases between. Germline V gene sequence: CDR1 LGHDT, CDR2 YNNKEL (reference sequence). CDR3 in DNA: TGTGCCAGCAGCGAGCCCTACAATGAGCAGTTCTTC. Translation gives CASSEPYNEQFF.

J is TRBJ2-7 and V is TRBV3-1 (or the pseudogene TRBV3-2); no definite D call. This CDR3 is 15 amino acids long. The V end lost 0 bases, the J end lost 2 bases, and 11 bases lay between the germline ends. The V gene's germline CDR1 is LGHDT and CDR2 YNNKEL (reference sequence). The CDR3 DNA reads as TGTGCCAGCAGCCAAGATATGGCAGGTCCCTACGAGCAGTACTTC. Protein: CASSQDMAGPYEQYF.

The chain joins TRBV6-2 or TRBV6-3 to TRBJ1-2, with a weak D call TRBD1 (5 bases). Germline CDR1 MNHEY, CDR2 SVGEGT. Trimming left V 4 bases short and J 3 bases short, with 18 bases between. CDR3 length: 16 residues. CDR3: CASSFTTAMPHYGYTF. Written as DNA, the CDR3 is TGTGCCAGCAGTTTTACGACAGCTATGCCCCACTATGGCTACACCTTC.

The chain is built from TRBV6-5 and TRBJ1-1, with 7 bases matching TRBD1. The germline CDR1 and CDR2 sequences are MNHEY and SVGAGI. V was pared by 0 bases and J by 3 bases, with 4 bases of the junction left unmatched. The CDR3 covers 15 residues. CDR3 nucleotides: TGTGCCAGCAGTTACTCGCGGCAGGGGGACACTGAAGCTTTCTTT. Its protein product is CASSYSRQGDTEAFF.

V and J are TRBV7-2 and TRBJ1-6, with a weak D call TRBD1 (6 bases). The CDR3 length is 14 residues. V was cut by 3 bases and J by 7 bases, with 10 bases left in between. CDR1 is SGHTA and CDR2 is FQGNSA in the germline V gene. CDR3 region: CASSLGATNSPLHF. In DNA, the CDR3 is TGTGCCAGCAGCTTGGGGGCTACGAATTCACCCCTCCACTTT.

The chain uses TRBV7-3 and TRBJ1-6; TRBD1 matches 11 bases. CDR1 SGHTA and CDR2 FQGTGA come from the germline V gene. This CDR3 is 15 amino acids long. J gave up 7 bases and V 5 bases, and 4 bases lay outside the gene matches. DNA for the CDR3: TGTGCCAGCAGCGCGGACAGGGGGCAGAATTCACCCCTCCACTTT. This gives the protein CASSADRGQNSPLHF.

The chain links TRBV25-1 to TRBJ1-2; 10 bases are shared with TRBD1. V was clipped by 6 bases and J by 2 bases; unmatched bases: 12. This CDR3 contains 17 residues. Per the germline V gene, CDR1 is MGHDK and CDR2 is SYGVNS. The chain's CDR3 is CASSPSGGQGGNYGYTF. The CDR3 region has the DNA TGTGCCAGCAGCCCTTCAGGTGGACAGGGGGGGAACTATGGCTACACCTTC.

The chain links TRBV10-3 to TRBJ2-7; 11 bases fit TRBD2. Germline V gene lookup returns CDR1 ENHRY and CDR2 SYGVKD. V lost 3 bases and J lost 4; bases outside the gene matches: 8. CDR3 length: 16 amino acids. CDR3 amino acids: CAISDPTGLAVYEQYF. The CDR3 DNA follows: TGTGCCATCAGTGACCCGACGGGACTAGCGGTATACGAGCAGTACTTC.

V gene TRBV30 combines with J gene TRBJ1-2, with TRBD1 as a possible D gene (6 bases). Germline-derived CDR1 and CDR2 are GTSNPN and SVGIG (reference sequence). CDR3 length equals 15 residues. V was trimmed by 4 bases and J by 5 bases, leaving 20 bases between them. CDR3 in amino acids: CAWIQTGQLNYGYTF. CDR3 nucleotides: TGTGCCTGGATCCAGACAGGTCAGCTTAATTATGGCTACACCTTC.

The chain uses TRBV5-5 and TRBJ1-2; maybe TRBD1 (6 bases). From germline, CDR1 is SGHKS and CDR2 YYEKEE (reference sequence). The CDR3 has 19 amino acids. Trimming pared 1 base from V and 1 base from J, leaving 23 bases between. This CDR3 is CASSLLPRGKTDYNYGYTF. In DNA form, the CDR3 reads TGTGCCAGCAGCTTGCTTCCGAGGGGGAAGACAGATTATAACTATGGCTACACCTTC.

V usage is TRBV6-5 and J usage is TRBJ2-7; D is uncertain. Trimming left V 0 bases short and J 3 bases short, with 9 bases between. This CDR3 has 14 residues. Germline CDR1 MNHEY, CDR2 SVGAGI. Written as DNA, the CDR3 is TGTGCCAGCAGTTACTCGGGCAAAATCTACGAGCAGTACTTC. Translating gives CASSYSGKIYEQYF.

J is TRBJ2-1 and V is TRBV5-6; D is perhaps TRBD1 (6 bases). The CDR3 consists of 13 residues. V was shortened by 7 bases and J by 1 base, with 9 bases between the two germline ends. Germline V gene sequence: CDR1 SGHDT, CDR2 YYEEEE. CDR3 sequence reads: CASGQFSYNEQFF. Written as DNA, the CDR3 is TGTGCCAGCGGACAGTTTTCCTACAATGAGCAGTTCTTC.

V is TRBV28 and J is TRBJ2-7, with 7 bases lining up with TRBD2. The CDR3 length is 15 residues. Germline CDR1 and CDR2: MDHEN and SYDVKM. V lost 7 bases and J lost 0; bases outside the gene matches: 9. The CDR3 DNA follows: TGTGCCAGCAACCCGCGGGGGAAGAGCTCCTACGAGCAGTACTTC. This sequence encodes CASNPRGKSSYEQYF.

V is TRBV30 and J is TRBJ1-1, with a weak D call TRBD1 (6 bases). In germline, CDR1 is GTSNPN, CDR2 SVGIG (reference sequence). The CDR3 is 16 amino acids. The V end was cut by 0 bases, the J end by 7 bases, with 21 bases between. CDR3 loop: CAWSVFILGAGDEAFF. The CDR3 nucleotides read TGTGCCTGGAGTGTATTTATTTTGGGGGCTGGGGATGAAGCTTTCTTT.

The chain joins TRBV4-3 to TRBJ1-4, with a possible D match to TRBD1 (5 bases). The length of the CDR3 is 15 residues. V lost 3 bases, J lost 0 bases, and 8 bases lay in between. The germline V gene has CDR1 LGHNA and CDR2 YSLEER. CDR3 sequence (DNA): TGCGCCAGCAGCCAGCAACAGGCAACTAATGAAAAACTGTTTTTT. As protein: CASSQQQATNEKLFF.

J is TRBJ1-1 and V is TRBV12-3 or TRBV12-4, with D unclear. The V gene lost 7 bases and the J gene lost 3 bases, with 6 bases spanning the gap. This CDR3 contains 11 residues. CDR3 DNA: TGTGCCAGCATCCTGTACACTGAAGCTTTCTTT. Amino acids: CASILYTEAFF.

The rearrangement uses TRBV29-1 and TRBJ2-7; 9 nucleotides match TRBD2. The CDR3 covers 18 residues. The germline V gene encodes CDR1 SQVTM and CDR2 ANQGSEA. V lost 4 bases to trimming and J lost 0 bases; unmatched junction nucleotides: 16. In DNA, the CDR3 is TGCAGCGTTGCAACCCCCATGACTAGCGGTAGGAGCTCCTACGAGCAGTACTTC. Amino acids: CSVATPMTSGRSSYEQYF.